A single sample is the source of the 29 T cell receptor beta chains below, sequenced in a study of blood T cell repertoires in COVID-19. Profiled with immunoSEQ multiplex PCR; TCRdb holds only in-frame clones, not every one. The sample shows about 88,000 clones, 88% of them seen only once. The specimen was peripheral blood. These receptors came from a man older than 75 with acute or convalescent COVID-19.

The V call is TRBV20-1, the J call TRBJ2-3; D unresolved. This CDR3 comprises 13 residues. Looked up from germline, CDR1 is DFQATT and CDR2 is SNEGSKA (reference sequence). The V end lost 3 bases, the J end lost 1 base, and 8 bases lay between the germline ends. CDR3 nucleotides: TGCAGTGCTAGTAAGCAGGGCACAGATACGCAGTATTTT. The encoded protein is CSASKQGTDTQYF.

The rearrangement links TRBV6-4 to TRBJ1-2; D might be TRBD1 (5 bases). Trimming pared 7 bases from V and 3 bases from J, leaving 21 bases between. The CDR3 sequence is 16 residues long. Germline CDR1 reads MRHNA; CDR2 reads SNTAGT. The CDR3 nucleotides are TGTGCCAGCATCCCCGCCGGGACTGTGATTCACTATGGCTACACCTTC. Translation gives CASIPAGTVIHYGYTF.

The chain joins TRBV19 to TRBJ2-7; D call uncertain. Deletions cut 1 base from V and 2 bases from J, with 15 bases between. This CDR3 has 16 amino acids. The germline gives CDR1 LNHDA, CDR2 SQIVND (reference sequence). CDR3 protein: CASSIAPVPGTYEQYF. CDR3 in DNA: TGTGCCAGTAGTATAGCCCCCGTCCCTGGCACCTACGAGCAGTACTTC.

The chain couples TRBV7-3 to TRBJ2-3; 8 bases align to TRBD2. The CDR3 loop spans 16 amino acids. Unmatched junction bases numbered 8, after V lost 4 bases and J lost 2 bases. The germline V gene has CDR1 SGHTA and CDR2 FQGTGA. The CDR3 protein is CASSSGPAGDTDTQYF. The CDR3 DNA reads as TGTGCCAGCAGCTCCGGCCCAGCGGGAGACACAGATACGCAGTATTTT.

J is TRBJ2-3 and V is TRBV7-9; D not certain. CDR1 SEHNR and CDR2 FQNEAQ come from the germline V gene (reference sequence). This CDR3 has 13 residues. Deletions cut 4 bases from V and 0 bases from J, with 5 bases between. CDR3 in DNA: TGTGCCAGCAGCTCGTCTAGCACAGATACGCAGTATTTT. Its protein product is CASSSSSTDTQYF.

There are a few counts of this clone. At one boundary the junction diverges from the germline segment, which might be a read error. V gene TRBV5-1 combines with J gene TRBJ1-6; 7 bases match TRBD1. This CDR3 contains 15 residues. Germline CDR1 reads SGHRS; CDR2 reads YFSETQ. The CDR3 here is CASSPEGQYSSPLHF. CDR3 nucleotide sequence: TGCGCCAGCAGCCCGGAGGGACAGTATAGTTCACCCCTCCACTTT.

The V and J genes are TRBV6-5 and TRBJ2-1; 14 bases agree with TRBD2. CDR3 length equals 15 residues. Germline lookup yields CDR1 MNHEY and CDR2 SVGAGI. Germline trimming cut 5 bases from V and 4 bases from J; bases unmatched to any gene: 1. CDR3: CASSRTSGRYNEQFF. Here the CDR3 DNA reads TGTGCCAGCAGTAGGACTAGCGGGAGGTACAATGAGCAGTTCTTC.

The genes are TRBV28 and TRBJ2-1, with 8 positions matching TRBD2. Germline V gene lookup returns CDR1 MDHEN and CDR2 SYDVKM. The ends lost 3 bases at V and 9 bases at J; junction bases unmatched: 19. The length of the CDR3 is 18 residues. This CDR3 reads CASSFTDWSQAGVGEQFF. In nucleotides, the CDR3 is TGTGCCAGCAGTTTTACCGATTGGAGCCAAGCGGGAGTTGGTGAGCAGTTCTTC.

This chain uses TRBV5-1 with TRBJ1-1, with D possibly matching TRBD1 (5 bases). Germline CDR1 SGHRS, CDR2 YFSETQ. This CDR3 region has 15 residues. Trimming removed 3 bases from V and 2 bases from J, with 14 bases in between. The CDR3 nucleotides read TGCGCCAGCAGCTCCGACCCGGGGGTAAACACTGAAGCTTTCTTT. Translation: CASSSDPGVNTEAFF.

The chain employs TRBV7-3 and TRBJ2-5; 11 nucleotides align to TRBD2. Trimming cost V 5 bases and J 1 base; bases outside gene matches: 6. The CDR3 covers 16 residues. Looked up from germline, CDR1 is SGHTA and CDR2 is FQGTGA. Written as DNA, the CDR3 is TGTGCCAGCAGCCGTGCCGGGACTAGCGGCCAAGAGACCCAGTACTTC. This codes for CASSRAGTSGQETQYF.

This chain connects TRBV5-4 to TRBJ1-1, with TRBD1 as a possible D gene (5 bases). V was clipped by 3 bases and J by 11 bases, with 17 bases between them. The V gene's germline CDR1 is SGHNT and CDR2 YYREEE (reference sequence). This CDR3 has 13 residues. As DNA, the CDR3 is TGTGCCAGCAGCTCCCTCCTGGCGGGGGACGCTTTCTTT. This sequence encodes CASSSLLAGDAFF.

The chain recombines TRBV11-3 with TRBJ2-7, with 14 bases identical to TRBD2. Germline-derived CDR1 and CDR2 are SGHNT and YENEEA. The V segment lost 5 bases and the J segment 5 bases; nucleotides outside the gene matches: 5. The CDR3 totals 15 residues. As DNA, the CDR3 is TGTGCCAGCAGCCGGGGACTAGCGGGAGAGGACGAGCAGTACTTC. Translated: CASSRGLAGEDEQYF.

The CDR3 region has the DNA TGCAGTGCTGAACAGGGGTTACAAGCTTTCTTT. Its protein is CSAEQGLQAFF. The chain combines TRBV20-1 with TRBJ1-1; 7 bases are a match to TRBD1. The ends lost 5 bases at V and 9 bases at J; junction bases unmatched: 6. CDR3 length: 11 amino acids. CDR1 and CDR2 from the germline V gene are DFQATT and SNEGSKA (reference sequence).

The chain has TRBV7-3 and TRBJ1-1; 7 nucleotides line up with TRBD1. The CDR3 covers 16 residues. With V trimmed by 1 base and J by 1 base, 6 bases remained unmatched. Germline CDR1 and CDR2: SGHTA and FQGTGA. CDR3 region: CASSLRAGTENTEAFF. CDR3 DNA: TGTGCCAGCAGCTTAAGGGCCGGGACAGAGAACACTGAAGCTTTCTTT.

This rearrangement joins TRBV5-1 to TRBJ1-1, with 9 bases matching TRBD1. The V gene end was trimmed by 1 base and the J gene end by 4 bases; junction bases not matched to a gene: 2. CDR1 and CDR2 from the germline V gene are SGHRS and YFSETQ. The length of the CDR3 is 14 residues. The CDR3 sequence is CASSLSGQGTEAFF. The CDR3 DNA follows: TGCGCCAGCAGCTTGTCGGGACAGGGCACTGAAGCTTTCTTT.

The chain joins TRBV14 to TRBJ1-2; the match to TRBD1 covers 7 bases. The CDR3 sequence is 17 residues long. The germline V gene has CDR1 SGHDN and CDR2 FVKESK. V shed 0 bases and J 7 bases; nucleotides not matched to a gene: 14. CDR3 DNA sequence: TGTGCCAGCAGCCAAGAATGGGCTCCCAGGGGGACTGGTGGCTACACCTTC. This translates into CASSQEWAPRGTGGYTF.

The V and J genes are TRBV5-1 and TRBJ1-3; TRBD1 matches 8 bases. The V and J ends lost 2 bases and 3 bases, in that order; junction bases with no gene match: 10. The CDR3 extends over 17 amino acids. The V gene's germline CDR1 is SGHRS and CDR2 YFSETQ. The CDR3 is CASSLDGQGAGGNTIYF. The CDR3 DNA is TGCGCCAGCAGCTTAGACGGACAGGGAGCAGGTGGAAACACCATATATTTT.

To note about this clone: The junction shows a germline mismatch at one end, possibly a read error. The chain employs TRBV28 and TRBJ2-7; 8 bases map to TRBD1. The CDR3 runs 17 residues. Germline-derived CDR1 and CDR2 are MDHEN and SYDVKM. The CDR3 is CASSLYPQGGSSHEQYF. The CDR3 nucleotides read TGTGCCAGCAGTTTATATCCACAGGGGGGATCCTCCCACGAGCAGTACTTC.

The CDR3, as DNA: TGTGCCAGCAGTTCGGGACAGGGTGACTATGGCTACACCTTC. Protein: CASSSGQGDYGYTF. This chain links TRBV6-5 with TRBJ1-2; 9 bases match TRBD1. V shed 4 bases and J 3 bases; nucleotides not matched to a gene: 3. Germline values: CDR1 MNHEY, CDR2 SVGAGI. The CDR3 is 14 residues long.

This chain joins TRBV24-1 and TRBJ1-6, with unresolved D. V was clipped by 4 bases and J by 7 bases, with 7 bases between them. The CDR3 is 13 amino acids. The germline V gene has CDR1 KGHDR and CDR2 SFDVKD. The chain's CDR3 is CATSESANSPLHF. CDR3 nucleotides: TGTGCCACCAGTGAGAGTGCCAATTCACCCCTCCACTTT.

V usage is TRBV2 and J usage is TRBJ1-3; D is perhaps TRBD1 (6 bases). The germline CDR1 and CDR2 sequences are SNHLY and FYNNEI. The CDR3 length is 16 residues. The germline V and J ends were trimmed by 5 bases and 2 bases, with 16 bases remaining between them. The DNA for the CDR3 is TGTGCCAGCAGTCCCTACAGGGTAGGAGCTGGAAACACCATATATTTT. Protein: CASSPYRVGAGNTIYF.

The table lists this clone with a count of one. This chain joins TRBV2 and TRBJ1-2, with TRBD1 matching over 9 bases. V gave up 1 base and J gave up 5 bases; unmatched junction bases: 5. The CDR3 extends over 15 amino acids. Germline V gene data show CDR1 as SNHLY and CDR2 as FYNNEI. CDR3 bases: TGTGCCAGCAGTGAAGTCGACAGGGGGTGGTATGGCTACACCTTC. Translated: CASSEVDRGWYGYTF.

The chain couples TRBV7-3 to TRBJ2-1; tentative D call: TRBD2 (6 bases). Germline V gene sequence: CDR1 SGHTA, CDR2 FQGTGA. The CDR3 length is 15 residues. V was pared by 5 bases and J by 9 bases, with 20 bases between. CDR3: CASSTGLAPSGEQFF. DNA for the CDR3: TGTGCCAGCAGCACGGGACTCGCACCCTCGGGTGAGCAGTTCTTC.

The V and J genes are TRBV11-2 and TRBJ2-7; TRBD1 matches 8 bases. This CDR3 is 15 amino acids long. Germline V gives CDR1 SGHAT, CDR2 FQNNGV. Trimming cost V 4 bases and J 2 bases; bases outside gene matches: 7. The CDR3 nucleotides read TGTGCCAGCAGCTCCGGACAGGGTTTGGCCTACGAGCAGTACTTC. Its translation: CASSSGQGLAYEQYF.

This rearrangement joins TRBV29-1 to TRBJ2-1, with 11 bases fitting TRBD2. Per germline, CDR1 SQVTM and CDR2 ANQGSEA. The J segment lost 6 bases and the V segment lost 6 bases, leaving 10 bases of the junction unmatched. There are 15 residues in the CDR3. CDR3 residues: CSVYRTSGYPNEQFF. The CDR3 DNA reads as TGCAGCGTCTACCGGACTAGCGGGTATCCCAATGAGCAGTTCTTC.

CDR3 sequence: CASSLNRAGGYGYTF. CDR3 DNA: TGTGCCAGCAGCTTAAATCGTGCCGGGGGCTATGGCTACACCTTC. The V gene is TRBV7-3, the J gene TRBJ1-2, with a possible D match to TRBD1 (5 bases). CDR1 is SGHTA and CDR2 is FQGTGA in the germline V gene. Trimming removed 1 base from V and 4 bases from J, with 13 bases in between. The CDR3 loop spans 15 amino acids.

The chain is built from TRBV21-1 and TRBJ2-1; the tabulated D call, TRBD2, remains unverified against the DNA. TRBV21-1 is designated a pseudogene. The CDR3 runs 13 residues. The CDR3: CASSTEGSYEQFF. In DNA form, the CDR3 reads TGTGCCAGCAGCACCGAGGGATCCTATGAGCAGTTCTTC.

In this sample, this clone turned up once. The chain employs TRBV5-3 and TRBJ1-4; D is undetermined. TRBV5-3 is filed as an ORF, its function uncertain. Deletions cut 4 bases from V and 0 bases from J, with 16 bases between. The CDR3 runs 17 residues. The CDR3 DNA reads as TGTGCCAGAAGCCCTAGATACCGTCCGGCAACTAATGAAAAACTGTTTTTT. It specifies CARSPRYRPATNEKLFF.

The chain joins TRBV7-2 to TRBJ2-1; 7 nucleotides match TRBD2. This CDR3 has 16 amino acids. V shed 0 bases, J shed 9 bases, and the junction held 11 bases outside the gene matches. In germline, CDR1 is SGHTA, CDR2 FQGNSA. The CDR3 DNA sequence: TGTGCCAGCAGCTTAGCGCAGGGCCTAGCGGCGGTTGAGCAGTTCTTC. This codes for CASSLAQGLAAVEQFF.